The next 14 T cell receptor beta chains were all read from a single sample in a study of CD8+CD57+ T cells in acquired aplastic anemia (dated by TCRdb to the late 2010s). TCRdb shows the sequencer as Illumina HiSeq 2000. TCR beta VDJ combination and CDR3 sequence profiling used genomic DNA as the template. TCRdb trimmed the raw reads at Q25, called clones with MiXCR and kept productive beta chains. Entries that share a CDR3 protein sequence are merged under the most common genes and DNA. In all, the sample holds around 430,000 distinct CDR3 sequences, and about a third of those were seen once. The ten largest clones capture under 0.95% of the sample. The patients picked for sequencing were ones in whom flow cytometry had shown an expansion of CD8+CD57+ cells. The specimen was sorted CD4+, CD8+, or CD8+CD57+ T cells (not recorded which) from PBMCs. All receptors derive from a human donor with aplastic anemia.

The chain joins TRBV11-1 to TRBJ2-7; D uncertain. V lost 5 bases and J 0 bases, leaving 11 bases between the germline ends. Germline V CDR1 and CDR2: SGHAT, FQDESV (reference sequence). There are 14 residues in the CDR3. The CDR3 reads CASSTNIDSYEQYF. In nucleotides, the CDR3 is TGTGCCAGCAGCACTAATATAGACTCCTACGAGCAGTACTTC.

This clonotype was seen at least ten times. The genes are TRBV7-9 and TRBJ1-6, with D perhaps matching TRBD1 (5 bases). The CDR3 totals 16 residues. V lost 5 bases and J 9 bases, leaving 20 bases between the germline ends. Germline V lookup: CDR1 SEHNR, CDR2 FQNEAQ (reference sequence). The CDR3 protein is CASSRGNAERGSPLHF. In DNA, the CDR3 is TGTGCCAGCAGCCGAGGTAACGCAGAGAGGGGTTCACCCCTCCACTTT.

The chain combines TRBV12-3 or TRBV12-4 with TRBJ2-7; 7 bases are shared with TRBD1. There are 14 residues in the CDR3. The ends lost 6 bases at V and 7 bases at J; junction bases unmatched: 12. CDR3 in DNA: TGTGCCAGCAGATACGGACAGGCCGCGCGGGAGCAGTACTTC. Protein product: CASRYGQAAREQYF.

This clonotype showed up many times. This rearrangement joins TRBV14 to TRBJ1-1; perhaps TRBD1 as D (5 bases). Trimming shortened V by 4 bases and J by 6 bases, and 12 bases separated the two germline ends. This CDR3 has 13 residues. CDR1 is SGHDN and CDR2 is FVKESK in the germline V gene. The DNA for the CDR3 is TGTGCCAGCAGCCCGCAGGGCAGGGCTGAAGCTTTCTTT. Protein sequence: CASSPQGRAEAFF.

This clonotype showed up many times. The gene calls are TRBV19 and TRBJ1-5; D is possibly TRBD1 (5 bases). V was shortened by 5 bases and J by 6 bases, with 11 bases between the two germline ends. CDR1 is LNHDA and CDR2 is SQIVND in the germline V gene (reference sequence). The CDR3 has 13 amino acids. CDR3 nucleotides: TGTGCCAGTAGTGCGGGACGCGGTCAGCCCCAGCATTTT. This sequence encodes CASSAGRGQPQHF.

Notes on this clonotype: The junction departs from the called germline gene at one end, perhaps through a read error. This chain connects TRBV4-3 to TRBJ1-2; unclear D gene. The CDR3 consists of 16 residues. Germline V lookup: CDR1 LGHNA, CDR2 YSLEER. The CDR3 loop reads CASSQVSSPEHYGYIF. CDR3 nucleotide sequence: TGCGCCAGCAGCCAAGTCTCTTCGCCAGAACACTATGGCTACATCTTC.

The J gene is TRBJ1-4, the V gene TRBV19; 7 bases match TRBD1. CDR1 is LNHDA and CDR2 is SQIVND in the germline V gene (reference sequence). Trimming took 1 base from V and 3 from J; bases not matched to a gene: 2. The CDR3 consists of 15 residues. The CDR3 DNA follows: TGTGCCAGTAGTATAGGGGGACAGTCTAATGAAAAACTGTTTTTT. Its translation is CASSIGGQSNEKLFF.

This clonotype has only a few counts. The gene calls are TRBV3-1 and TRBJ1-5; no firm D call. The CDR3 spans 15 residues. V dropped 6 bases and J dropped 2 bases, with 14 bases sitting between them. Germline-derived CDR1 and CDR2 are LGHDT and YNNKEL (reference sequence). The CDR3 DNA is TGTGCCAGCAGTACTGGACCGAGTGGCAATCAGCCCCAGCATTTT. This codes for CASSTGPSGNQPQHF.

Concerning this clonotype itself: One base away lies a much larger clone, so this may be a sequencing read error. V gene TRBV19 combines with J gene TRBJ1-1; D perhaps matches TRBD1 (6 bases). The CDR3 has 14 amino acids. With 3 bases removed from V and 4 bases from J, the gap between germline ends came to 12 bases. Germline CDR1 and CDR2: LNHDA and SQIVND (reference sequence). CDR3 protein: CASSMRGTCTEAFF. The CDR3, as DNA: TGTGCCAGTAGTATGAGGGGGACGTGCACTGAAGCTTTCTTT.

This clonotype was recorded many times. V and J are TRBV10-3 and TRBJ2-5, with 11 bases fitting TRBD2. The CDR3 length is 15 residues. The germline V gene has CDR1 ENHRY and CDR2 SYGVKD. V lost 3 bases and J lost 1; bases outside the gene matches: 1. The CDR3 coding sequence is TGTGCCATCAGTGAACTAGCGGGAGTCCAAGAGACCCAGTACTTC. Translation gives CAISELAGVQETQYF.

The chain links TRBV10-3 to TRBJ2-7; D is undetermined. The J call is in doubt because the DNA end fits TRBJ2-5 better. Germline V gene data show CDR1 as ENHRY and CDR2 as SYGVKD. This CDR3 spans 13 amino acids. The CDR3, as DNA: TGTGCCGTATTACCTGAAACACAAGAGACCCAGTACTTC. This encodes CAVLPETQETQYF.

This clonotype occurred a few times. This rearrangement joins TRBV25-1 to TRBJ2-6; D is unresolved. From germline, CDR1 is MGHDK and CDR2 SYGVNS. Trimming shortened V by 2 bases and J by 4 bases, and 9 bases separated the two germline ends. There are 15 residues in the CDR3. CDR3 sequence reads: CASSEDSTGANVLTF. CDR3 in DNA: TGTGCCAGCAGTGAAGATTCAACAGGGGCCAACGTCCTGACTTTC.

The chain carries TRBV5-6 and TRBJ1-5; D is possibly TRBD1 (6 bases). CDR1 and CDR2 (germline): SGHDT, YYEEEE. Trimming removed 3 bases from V and 0 bases from J, with 10 bases in between. This CDR3 comprises 15 residues. CDR3 sequence: CASSWGGGSNQPQHF. CDR3 DNA sequence: TGTGCCAGCAGCTGGGGGGGCGGTAGCAATCAGCCCCAGCATTTT.

This clonotype occurred a few times. V gene TRBV2 combines with J gene TRBJ2-7; D gene uncertain. The CDR3 spans 15 residues. V lost 6 bases and J 2 bases, leaving 17 bases between the germline ends. CDR1 is SNHLY and CDR2 is FYNNEI in the germline V gene. The chain's CDR3 is CASSLGRLSPYEQYF. CDR3 nucleotides: TGTGCCAGCAGCTTAGGACGTTTGAGCCCCTACGAGCAGTACTTC. Full variable domain (rest looked up from reference TRBV2 and TRBJ2-7): EPEVTQTPSHQVTQMGQEVILRCVPISNHLYFYWYRQILGQKVEFLVSFYNNEISEKSEIFDDQFSVERPDGSNFTLKIRSTKLEDSAMYFCASSLGRLSPYEQYFGPGTRLTVT.